What follows are 5 T cell receptor beta chains derived from one specimen sequenced in a study of blood T cell repertoires in COVID-19. The protocol was immunoSEQ multiplex PCR, while the TCRdb copy is restricted to in-frame clones and leaves out a portion. Of fewer than 350,000 clones listed, roughly 88% are singletons. The sequenced sample consisted of PBMCs or T cells enriched from blood (not recorded which). The receptors stem from a woman in her 40s with acute COVID-19.

The V call is TRBV7-9, the J call TRBJ2-7; D remains unclear. This CDR3 is built from 13 residues. Germline CDR1 and CDR2: SEHNR and FQNEAQ (reference sequence). V was clipped by 3 bases and J by 2 bases, with 8 bases between them. The CDR3 spells CASSLSNPYEQYF. CDR3 DNA: TGTGCCAGCAGCTTGTCTAATCCCTACGAGCAGTACTTC.

The chain is built from TRBV19 and TRBJ1-5, with TRBD1 matching 9 bases. This CDR3 has 18 amino acids. Germline CDR1 and CDR2: LNHDA and SQIVND (reference sequence). V was clipped by 10 bases and J by 0 bases; unmatched bases: 16. CDR3 amino acids: CATTPSGTGIYSNQPQHF. In DNA form, the CDR3 reads TGTGCCACCACCCCGAGTGGGACAGGGATTTATAGCAATCAGCCCCAGCATTTT. The whole variable domain, filled in from reference TRBV19 and TRBJ1-5, reads DGGITQSPKYLFRKEGQNVTLSCEQNLNHDAMYWYRQDPGQGLRLIYYSQIVNDFQKGDIAEGYSVSREKKESFPLTVTSAQKNPTAFYLCATTPSGTGIYSNQPQHFGDGTRLSIL.

This chain connects TRBV7-9 to TRBJ1-2, with D uncertain. Trimming stripped 1 base from V and 2 bases from J, with 20 bases between. In germline, CDR1 is SEHNR, CDR2 FQNEAQ (reference sequence). The CDR3 extends over 18 amino acids. This CDR3 reads CASSLETPPTALNYGYTF. In DNA, the CDR3 is TGTGCCAGCAGCTTAGAGACCCCCCCCACAGCACTCAACTATGGCTACACCTTC.

The CDR3, as DNA: TGTGCCAGCAGTTACGAGGGGGTAGCGGGAGAGACCCAGTACTTC. Amino acid sequence: CASSYEGVAGETQYF. This chain uses TRBV6-5 with TRBJ2-5; possibly TRBD2 for D (7 bases). This CDR3 is 15 amino acids long. Germline values: CDR1 MNHEY, CDR2 SVGAGI. V was clipped by 2 bases and J by 4 bases, with 14 bases between them.

V usage is TRBV5-1 and J usage is TRBJ1-2, with 8 nucleotides matching TRBD1. J was trimmed by 7 bases and V by 4 bases; bases with no gene match: 9. Germline loops: CDR1 SGHRS, CDR2 YFSETQ. This CDR3 has 14 residues. CDR3 loop: CASSRNQGAVGYTF. DNA for the CDR3: TGCGCCAGCAGCAGGAACCAGGGGGCAGTTGGCTACACCTTC.